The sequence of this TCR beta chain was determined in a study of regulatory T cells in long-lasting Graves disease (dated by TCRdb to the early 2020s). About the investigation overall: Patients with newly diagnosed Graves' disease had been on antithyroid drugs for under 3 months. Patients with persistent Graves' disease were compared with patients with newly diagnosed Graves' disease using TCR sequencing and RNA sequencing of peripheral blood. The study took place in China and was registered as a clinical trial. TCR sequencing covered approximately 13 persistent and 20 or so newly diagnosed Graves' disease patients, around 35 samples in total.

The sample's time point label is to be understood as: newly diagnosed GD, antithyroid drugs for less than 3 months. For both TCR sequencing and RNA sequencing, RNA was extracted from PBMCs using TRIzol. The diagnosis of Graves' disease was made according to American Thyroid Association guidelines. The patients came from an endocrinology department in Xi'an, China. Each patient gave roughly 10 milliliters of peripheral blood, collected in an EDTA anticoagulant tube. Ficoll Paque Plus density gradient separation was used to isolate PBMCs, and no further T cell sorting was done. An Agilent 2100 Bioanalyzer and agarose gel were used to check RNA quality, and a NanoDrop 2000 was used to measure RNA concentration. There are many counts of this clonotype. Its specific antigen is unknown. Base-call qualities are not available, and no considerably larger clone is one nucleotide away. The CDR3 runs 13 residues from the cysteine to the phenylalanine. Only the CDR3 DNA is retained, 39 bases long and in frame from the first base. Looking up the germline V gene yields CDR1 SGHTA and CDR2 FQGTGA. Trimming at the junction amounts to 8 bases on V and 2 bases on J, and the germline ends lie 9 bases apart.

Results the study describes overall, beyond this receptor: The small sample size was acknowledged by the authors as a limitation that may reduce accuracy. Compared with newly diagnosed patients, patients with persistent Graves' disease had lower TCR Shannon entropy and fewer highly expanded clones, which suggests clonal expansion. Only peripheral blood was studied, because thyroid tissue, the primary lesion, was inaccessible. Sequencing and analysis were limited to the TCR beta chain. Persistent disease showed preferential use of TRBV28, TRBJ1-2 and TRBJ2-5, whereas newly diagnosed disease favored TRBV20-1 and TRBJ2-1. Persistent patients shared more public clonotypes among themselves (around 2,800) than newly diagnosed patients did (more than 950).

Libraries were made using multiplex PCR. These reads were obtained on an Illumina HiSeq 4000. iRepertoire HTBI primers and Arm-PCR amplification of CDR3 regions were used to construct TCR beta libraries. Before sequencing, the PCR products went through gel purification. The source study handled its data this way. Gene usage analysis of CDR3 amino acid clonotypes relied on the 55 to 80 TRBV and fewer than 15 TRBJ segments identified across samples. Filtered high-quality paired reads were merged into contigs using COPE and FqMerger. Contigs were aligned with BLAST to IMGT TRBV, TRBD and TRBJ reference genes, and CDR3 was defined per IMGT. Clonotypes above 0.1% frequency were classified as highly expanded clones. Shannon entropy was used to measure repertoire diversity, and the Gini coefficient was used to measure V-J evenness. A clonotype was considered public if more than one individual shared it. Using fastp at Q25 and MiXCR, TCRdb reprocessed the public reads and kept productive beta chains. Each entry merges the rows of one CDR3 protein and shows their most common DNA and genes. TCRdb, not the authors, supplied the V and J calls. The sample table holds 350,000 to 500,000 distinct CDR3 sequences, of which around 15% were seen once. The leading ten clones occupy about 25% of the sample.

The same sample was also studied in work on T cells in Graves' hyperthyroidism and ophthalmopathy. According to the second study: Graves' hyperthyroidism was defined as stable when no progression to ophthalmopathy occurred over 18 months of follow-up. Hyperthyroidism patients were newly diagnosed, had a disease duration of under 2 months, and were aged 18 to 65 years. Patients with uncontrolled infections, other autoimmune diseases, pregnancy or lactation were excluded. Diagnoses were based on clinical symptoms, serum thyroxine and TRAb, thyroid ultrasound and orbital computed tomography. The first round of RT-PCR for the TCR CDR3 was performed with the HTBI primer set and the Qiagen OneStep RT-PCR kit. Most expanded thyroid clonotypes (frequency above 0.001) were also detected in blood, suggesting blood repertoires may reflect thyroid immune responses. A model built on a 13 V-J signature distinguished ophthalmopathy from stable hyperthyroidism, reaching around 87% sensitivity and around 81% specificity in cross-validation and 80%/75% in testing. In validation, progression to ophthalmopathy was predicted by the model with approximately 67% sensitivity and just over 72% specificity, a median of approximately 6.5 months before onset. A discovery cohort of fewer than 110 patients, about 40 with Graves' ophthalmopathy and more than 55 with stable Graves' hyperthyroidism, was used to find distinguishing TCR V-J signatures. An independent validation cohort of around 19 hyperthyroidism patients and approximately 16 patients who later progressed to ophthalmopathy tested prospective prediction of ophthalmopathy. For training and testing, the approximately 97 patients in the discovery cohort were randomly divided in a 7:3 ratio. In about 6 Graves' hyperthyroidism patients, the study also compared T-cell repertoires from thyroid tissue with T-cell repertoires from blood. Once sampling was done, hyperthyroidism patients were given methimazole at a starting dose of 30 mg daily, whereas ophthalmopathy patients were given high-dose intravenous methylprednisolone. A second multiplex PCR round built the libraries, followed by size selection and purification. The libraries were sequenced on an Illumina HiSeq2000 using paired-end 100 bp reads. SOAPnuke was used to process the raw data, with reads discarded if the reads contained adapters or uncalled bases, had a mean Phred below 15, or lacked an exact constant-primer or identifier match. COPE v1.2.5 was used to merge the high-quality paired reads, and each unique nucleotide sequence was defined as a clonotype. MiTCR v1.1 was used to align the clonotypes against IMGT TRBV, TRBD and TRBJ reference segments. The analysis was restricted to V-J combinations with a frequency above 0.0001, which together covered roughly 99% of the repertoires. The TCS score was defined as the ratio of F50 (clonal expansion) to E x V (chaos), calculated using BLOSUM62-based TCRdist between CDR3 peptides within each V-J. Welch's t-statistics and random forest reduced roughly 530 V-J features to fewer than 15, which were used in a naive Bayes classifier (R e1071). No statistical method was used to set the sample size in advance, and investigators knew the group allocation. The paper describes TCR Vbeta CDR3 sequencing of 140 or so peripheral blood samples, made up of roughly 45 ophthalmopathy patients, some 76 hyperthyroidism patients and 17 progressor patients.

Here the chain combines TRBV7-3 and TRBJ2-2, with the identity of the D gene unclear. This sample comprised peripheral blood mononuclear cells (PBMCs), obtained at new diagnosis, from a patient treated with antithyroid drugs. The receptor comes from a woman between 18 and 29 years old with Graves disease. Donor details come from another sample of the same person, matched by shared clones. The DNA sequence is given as TGTGCCAGCGCCCCCAAAAACACCGGGGAGCTGTTTTTT. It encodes CASAPKNTGELFF.